The 7 T cell receptor beta chains listed next were all sequenced from one sample in a study of blood T cell repertoires in COVID-19. Profiled with immunoSEQ multiplex PCR; TCRdb holds only in-frame clones, not every one. The sample has approximately 250,000 clones; about 90% are singletons. Sequenced input: PBMCs or T cells enriched from blood (not recorded which). The receptor source for this set is a woman in her 40s who had been exposed to COVID-19.

The CDR3 DNA reads as TGTGCCATCAGGGCAGGGAGGGAGGAGGGCTACACCTTC. It specifies CAIRAGREEGYTF. The rearrangement links TRBV10-3 to TRBJ1-2; D is perhaps TRBD1 (5 bases). CDR1 is ENHRY, CDR2 SYGVKD, per germline. This CDR3 contains 13 residues. V lost 6 bases to trimming and J lost 8 bases, with 16 bases between them.

The CDR3 loop reads CASSYGEGTGELFF. The CDR3 DNA reads TGTGCCAGCAGTTATGGCGAGGGCACCGGGGAGCTGTTTTTT. The chain combines TRBV6-9 with TRBJ2-2; D is possibly TRBD2 (5 bases). Trimming cost V 2 bases and J 4 bases, with 8 bases left between them. The CDR3 covers 14 residues. The V gene's germline CDR1 is MNHGY and CDR2 SVAAGI.

This chain joins TRBV5-6 and TRBJ1-2; D remains ambiguous. The ends were cut back, 3 bases at V and 4 bases at J, with 16 bases in the middle. Germline V gene lookup returns CDR1 SGHDT and CDR2 YYEEEE. The CDR3 is made up of 15 amino acids. DNA of the CDR3: TGTGCCAGCAGCTCATGGACCATACGGGGCTATGGCTACACCTTC. Translating gives CASSSWTIRGYGYTF.

The J gene is TRBJ1-2, the V gene TRBV19; D unclear. The CDR3 is 13 residues long. V was clipped by 4 bases and J by 2 bases, with 8 bases between them. Germline-derived CDR1 and CDR2 are LNHDA and SQIVND (reference sequence). CDR3 in DNA: TGTGCCAGTAGTAATGGCAGGAACTATGGCTACACCTTC. Translation: CASSNGRNYGYTF.

The chain uses TRBV6-6 and TRBJ2-7, with D possibly being TRBD1 (6 bases). The ends were cut back, 7 bases at V and 2 bases at J, with 15 bases in the middle. Per germline, CDR1 MNHNY and CDR2 SVGAGI (reference sequence). This CDR3 spans 14 amino acids. This CDR3 is CASKSGQGPYEQYV. The CDR3 DNA is TGTGCCAGCAAGTCCGGGCAGGGGCCCTACGAGCAGTACGTC.

This clone was picked up one time. V usage is TRBV18 and J usage is TRBJ1-2; 10 positions agree with TRBD1. Trimming cost V 6 bases and J 6 bases; bases outside gene matches: 16. Germline V lookup: CDR1 KGHSH, CDR2 LQKENI. The length of the CDR3 is 17 residues. DNA for the CDR3: TGTGCCAGCTCTCCCCCAGTGGGGGACAGGGGAACGGATGGCTACACCTTC. Translating it yields CASSPPVGDRGTDGYTF.

The J gene is TRBJ1-2, the V gene TRBV30, with a possible D match to TRBD1 (5 bases). This CDR3 has 12 amino acids. V lost 1 base, J lost 4 bases, and 7 bases lay in between. Germline-derived CDR1 and CDR2 are GTSNPN and SVGIG (reference sequence). This CDR3 reads CAWSGGLYGYTF. DNA of the CDR3: TGTGCCTGGAGTGGGGGCCTCTATGGCTACACCTTC. Looking up the rest from reference TRBV30 and TRBJ1-2 gives the full variable domain: SQTIHQWPATLVQPVGSPLSLECTVEGTSNPNLYWYRQAAGRGLQLLFYSVGIGQISSEVPQNLSASRPQDRQFILSSKKLLLSDSGFYLCAWSGGLYGYTFGSGTRLTVV.